The 17 T cell receptor beta chains below come from one sample, sequenced in a study of shared clonotypes between healthy human individuals. TCRdb keeps only in-frame clones here, not all; method: immunoSEQ multiplex PCR. Seen here are 2.3 million or so clones, over 90% observed once, and the top ten hold 0.39%. The sample consisted of naive CD4+ T cells from PBMCs. Noted subset: CD45RA+ positively selected. All receptors derive from a man between 18 and 29 years old in good health. Some clones in this sample may be carry-over from other donors' samples.

V usage is TRBV7-9 and J usage is TRBJ1-2; tentative D call: TRBD1 (6 bases). The V end lost 5 bases, the J end lost 6 bases, and 13 bases lay between the germline ends. The CDR3 totals 13 residues. CDR1 is SEHNR, CDR2 FQNEAQ, per germline (reference sequence). CDR3 amino acids: CASSLTQGNGYTF. DNA of the CDR3: TGTGCCAGCAGCCTAACACAGGGAAATGGCTACACCTTC.

CDR3 bases: TGTGCCAGCAGCGGGAACAGGGTAGAATCTGGAAACACCATATATTTT. It codes for CASSGNRVESGNTIYF. The rearrangement links TRBV9 to TRBJ1-3; maybe TRBD1 (6 bases). This CDR3 comprises 16 residues. Germline CDR1 reads SGDLS; CDR2 reads YYNGEE. The V and J ends lost 3 bases and 1 base respectively, with 14 bases between them.

The V and J genes are TRBV5-4 and TRBJ2-7; maybe TRBD1 (6 bases). The CDR3 loop spans 16 amino acids. Germline lookup yields CDR1 SGHNT and CDR2 YYREEE (reference sequence). V gave up 3 bases and J gave up 6 bases, with 22 bases separating them. The CDR3, as DNA: TGTGCCAGCAGCTCAATTCAAGGCAGGGGATGGTCCGAGCAGTACTTC. This codes for CASSSIQGRGWSEQYF.

Note on this clone: Other DNA sequences of this sample code for an identical CDR3. The rearrangement links TRBV28 to TRBJ1-2; D gene uncertain. CDR1 is MDHEN, CDR2 SYDVKM, per germline. Trimming stripped 1 base from V and 7 bases from J, with 10 bases between. This CDR3 spans 13 amino acids. CDR3 DNA: TGTGCCAGCAGTTTATTCCGGGAGGGTGGCTACACCTTC. This gives the protein CASSLFREGGYTF.

This clone has just one count. The chain recombines TRBV5-8 with TRBJ1-2; D remains ambiguous. CDR3 size: 15 residues. Looked up from germline, CDR1 is SGHTS and CDR2 is YDEGEE. V lost 4 bases, J lost 4 bases, and 17 bases lay in between. The CDR3 DNA reads as TGTGCCAGCAGCCAGTCAGGAGCCTCGGGCTATGGCTACACCTTC. Translation gives CASSQSGASGYGYTF.

The rearrangement joins TRBV5-4 to TRBJ2-1; 10 nucleotides align to TRBD2. This CDR3 has 16 amino acids. Germline V lookup: CDR1 SGHNT, CDR2 YYREEE (reference sequence). V shed 0 bases and J 6 bases; nucleotides not matched to a gene: 6. The DNA of the CDR3 is TGTGCCAGCAGCTTGGGAGTAGCGGGAGGCGGCAATGAGCAGTTCTTC. This translates into CASSLGVAGGGNEQFF. The full variable domain, with the rest looked up from reference TRBV5-4 and TRBJ2-1, is ETGVTQSPTHLIKTRGQQVTLRCSSQSGHNTVSWYQQALGQGPQFIFQYYREEENGRGNFPPRFSGLQFPNYSSELNVNALELDDSALYLCASSLGVAGGGNEQFFGPGTRLTVL.

This clone has only one observation. Other DNA sequences in this specimen translate into the identical CDR3. In nucleotides, the CDR3 is TGTGCCAGCAGTTTGGGAGGGGGTCAAGAGACCCAGTACTTC. Residues: CASSLGGGQETQYF. The rearrangement joins TRBV28 to TRBJ2-5, with D maybe TRBD2 (7 bases). Germline-derived CDR1 and CDR2 are MDHEN and SYDVKM. Deletions cut 3 bases from V and 2 bases from J, with 10 bases between. The CDR3 loop spans 14 amino acids. The full variable domain, with the rest looked up from reference TRBV28 and TRBJ2-5, is DVKVTQSSRYLVKRTGEKVFLECVQDMDHENMFWYRQDPGLGLRLIYFSYDVKMKEKGDIPEGYSVSREKKERFSLILESASTNQTSMYLCASSLGGGQETQYFGPGTRLLVL.

This sequence joins TRBV4-2 and TRBJ2-7; TRBD2 aligns across 7 bases. The V gene's germline CDR1 is LGHNA and CDR2 YNFKEQ. The length of the CDR3 is 15 residues. With V trimmed by 0 bases and J by 0 bases, 2 bases remained unmatched. The CDR3 nucleotides read TGTGCCAGCAGCCAAGACAGCGGGACCTCCTACGAGCAGTACTTC. Translation gives CASSQDSGTSYEQYF.

The V call is TRBV28, the J call TRBJ1-1, with a weak D call TRBD1 (5 bases). V was cut by 6 bases and J by 1 base, with 18 bases left in between. The CDR3 covers 16 residues. From germline, CDR1 is MDHEN and CDR2 SYDVKM. This CDR3 is CASRGIPGRRNTEAFF. As DNA, the CDR3 is TGTGCCAGCAGAGGTATACCGGGACGAAGGAACACTGAAGCTTTCTTT.

The chain couples TRBV5-1 to TRBJ2-7; 9 bases fit TRBD2. V gave up 4 bases and J gave up 3 bases; unmatched junction bases: 11. The CDR3 length is 16 residues. Germline-derived CDR1 and CDR2 are SGHRS and YFSETQ. In DNA form, the CDR3 reads TGCGCCAGCAGCGGGTGGGTAGCGGGAGAGGGCTACGAGCAGTACTTC. Translated, it gives CASSGWVAGEGYEQYF.

V and J are TRBV28 and TRBJ1-6, with D maybe TRBD1 (5 bases). Germline values: CDR1 MDHEN, CDR2 SYDVKM. The CDR3 extends over 12 amino acids. Trimming pared 6 bases from V and 14 bases from J, leaving 14 bases between. The DNA of the CDR3 is TGTGCCAGCAGGCCCAGGGTCCCCACCCTCCACTTT. It specifies CASRPRVPTLHF.

This clone was counted only a few times. This sequence joins TRBV29-1 and TRBJ1-1, with TRBD1 as a possible D gene (5 bases). V lost 7 bases to trimming and J lost 0 bases, with 15 bases between them. CDR3 length equals 14 residues. CDR1 is SQVTM, CDR2 ANQGSEA, per germline. CDR3 DNA: TGCAGCGCTGCCATAGACAGCCTGAACACTGAAGCTTTCTTT. Amino acid sequence: CSAAIDSLNTEAFF.

The DNA for the CDR3 is TGTGCCAGCAGCTCCGGGACAGGGGTTACCTACGAGCAGTACTTC. Its translation: CASSSGTGVTYEQYF. The rearrangement joins TRBV5-4 to TRBJ2-7; 10 nucleotides line up with TRBD1. The ends lost 3 bases at V and 2 bases at J; junction bases unmatched: 5. The germline CDR1 and CDR2 sequences are SGHNT and YYREEE (reference sequence). CDR3 length: 15 residues.

This chain connects TRBV7-3 to TRBJ1-1; 9 positions match TRBD1. The CDR3 contains 17 residues. With 1 base clipped from V and 2 bases from J, the junction kept 8 bases outside the gene matches. The germline gives CDR1 SGHTA, CDR2 FQGTGA. CDR3: CASSLIPGTGINTEAFF. In nucleotides, the CDR3 is TGTGCCAGCAGCTTAATCCCAGGGACAGGGATAAACACTGAAGCTTTCTTT.

The CDR3 reads CASGTSGADTDTQYF. CDR3 nucleotides: TGCGCCAGCGGGACTAGCGGGGCGGACACAGATACGCAGTATTTT. The chain recombines TRBV5-1 with TRBJ2-3, with 13 bases fitting TRBD2. The V and J ends lost 7 bases and 2 bases, in that order; junction bases with no gene match: 4. Germline CDR1 is SGHRS and CDR2 is YFSETQ. The CDR3 consists of 15 residues.

The chain combines TRBV5-1 with TRBJ2-7, with a weak D call TRBD2 (5 bases). The V gene lost 4 bases and the J gene lost 2 bases, with 16 bases spanning the gap. This CDR3 spans 15 amino acids. CDR1 and CDR2 from the germline V gene are SGHRS and YFSETQ. The CDR3 region has the DNA TGCGCCAGCAGCCCCCGGGGAGTAACGGCCTACGAGCAGTACTTC. Its protein is CASSPRGVTAYEQYF.

V and J are TRBV7-2 and TRBJ2-7; 10 bases are a match to TRBD1. CDR1 and CDR2 (germline): SGHTA, FQGNSA. Trimming cost V 4 bases and J 7 bases; bases outside gene matches: 10. CDR3 length: 15 amino acids. CDR3 loop: CASSSPGTGVREQYF. CDR3 nucleotides: TGTGCCAGCAGCTCCCCGGGGACAGGGGTCCGAGAGCAGTACTTC.